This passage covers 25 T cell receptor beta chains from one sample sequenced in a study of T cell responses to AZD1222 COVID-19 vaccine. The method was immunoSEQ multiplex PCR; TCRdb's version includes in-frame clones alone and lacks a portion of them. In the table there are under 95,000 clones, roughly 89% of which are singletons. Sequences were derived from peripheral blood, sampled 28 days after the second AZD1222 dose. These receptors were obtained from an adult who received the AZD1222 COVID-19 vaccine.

The CDR3 protein is CASTTRNRASEAFF. CDR3 sequence (DNA): TGTGCCAGCACGACTCGAAACAGGGCATCAGAAGCTTTCTTT. This chain uses TRBV7-2 with TRBJ1-1; tentative D call: TRBD1 (6 bases). Deletions cut 7 bases from V and 8 bases from J, with 20 bases between. Germline CDR1 SGHTA, CDR2 FQGNSA. The CDR3 has 14 amino acids.

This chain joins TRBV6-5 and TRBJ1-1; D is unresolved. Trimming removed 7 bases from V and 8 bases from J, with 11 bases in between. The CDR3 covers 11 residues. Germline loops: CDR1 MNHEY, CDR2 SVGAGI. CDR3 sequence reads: CASTLLGEAFF. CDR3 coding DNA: TGTGCCAGCACCCTTCTGGGCGAAGCTTTCTTT.

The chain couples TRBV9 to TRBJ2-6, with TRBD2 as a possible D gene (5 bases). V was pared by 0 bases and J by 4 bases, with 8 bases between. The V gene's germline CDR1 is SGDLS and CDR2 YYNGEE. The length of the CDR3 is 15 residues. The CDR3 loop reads CASSVGGNGANVLTF. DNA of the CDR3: TGTGCCAGCAGCGTAGGAGGGAACGGGGCCAACGTCCTGACTTTC.

CDR3 sequence (DNA): TGTGCCAGTAGAAATCAGAATTGGGACACCGATTCACCCCTCCACTTT. This translates into CASRNQNWDTDSPLHF. The V call is TRBV19, the J call TRBJ1-6, with D perhaps TRBD1 (6 bases). The length of the CDR3 is 16 residues. V lost 6 bases and J 8 bases, leaving 20 bases between the germline ends. The germline V gene encodes CDR1 LNHDA and CDR2 SQIVND (reference sequence).

This CDR3 is CASSYSQGNHEQYF. DNA of the CDR3: TGTGCCAGCAGTTACTCGCAGGGTAACCACGAGCAGTACTTC. The chain has TRBV6-6 and TRBJ2-7, with D perhaps TRBD1 (5 bases). CDR3 size: 14 residues. Germline-derived CDR1 and CDR2 are MNHNY and SVGAGI (reference sequence). V lost 0 bases and J 5 bases, leaving 11 bases between the germline ends.

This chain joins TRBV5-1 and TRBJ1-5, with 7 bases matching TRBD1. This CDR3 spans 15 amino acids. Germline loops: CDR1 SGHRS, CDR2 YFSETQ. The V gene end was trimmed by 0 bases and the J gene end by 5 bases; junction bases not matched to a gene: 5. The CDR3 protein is CASSLEPGGDQPQHF. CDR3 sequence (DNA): TGCGCCAGCAGCTTGGAGCCAGGGGGAGATCAGCCCCAGCATTTT.

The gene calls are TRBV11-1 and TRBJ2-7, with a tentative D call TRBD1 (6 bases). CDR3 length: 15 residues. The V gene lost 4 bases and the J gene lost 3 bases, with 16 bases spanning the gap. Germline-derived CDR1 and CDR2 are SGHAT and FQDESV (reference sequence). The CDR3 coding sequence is TGTGCCAGCAGCTCCGGGCCAGGGGACCTCTACGAGCAGTACTTC. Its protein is CASSSGPGDLYEQYF.

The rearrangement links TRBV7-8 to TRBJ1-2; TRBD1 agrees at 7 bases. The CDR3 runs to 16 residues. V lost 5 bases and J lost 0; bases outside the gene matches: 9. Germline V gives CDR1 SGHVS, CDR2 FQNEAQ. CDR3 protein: CASSRQGPEANYGYTF. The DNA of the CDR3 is TGTGCCAGCAGCCGACAGGGCCCCGAAGCTAACTATGGCTACACCTTC.

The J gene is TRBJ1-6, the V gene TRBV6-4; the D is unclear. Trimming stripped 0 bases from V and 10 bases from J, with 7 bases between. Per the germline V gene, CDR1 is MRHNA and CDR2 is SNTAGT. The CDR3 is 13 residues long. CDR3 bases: TGTGCCAGCAGTGACTCGGAGGGCTCACCCCTCCACTTT. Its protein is CASSDSEGSPLHF.

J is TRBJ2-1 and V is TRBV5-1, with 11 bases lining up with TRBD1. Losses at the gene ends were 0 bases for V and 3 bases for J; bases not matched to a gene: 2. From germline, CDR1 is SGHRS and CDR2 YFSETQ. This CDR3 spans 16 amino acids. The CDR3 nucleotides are TGCGCCAGCAGCTTGGGCGGGACAGGGGGCTACAATGAGCAGTTCTTC. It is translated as CASSLGGTGGYNEQFF.

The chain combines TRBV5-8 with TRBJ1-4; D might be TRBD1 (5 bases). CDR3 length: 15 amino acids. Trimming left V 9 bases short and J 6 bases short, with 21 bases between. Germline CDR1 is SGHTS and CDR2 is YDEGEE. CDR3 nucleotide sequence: TGTGCCACAACCCCTAGGGGCCTAACGGATGAAAAACTGTTTTTT. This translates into CATTPRGLTDEKLFF. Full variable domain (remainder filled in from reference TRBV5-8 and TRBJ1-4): EAGVTQSPTHLIKTRGQQATLRCSPISGHTSVYWYQQALGLGLQFLLWYDEGEERNRGNFPPRFSGRQFPNYSSELNVNALELEDSALYLCATTPRGLTDEKLFFGSGTQLSVL.

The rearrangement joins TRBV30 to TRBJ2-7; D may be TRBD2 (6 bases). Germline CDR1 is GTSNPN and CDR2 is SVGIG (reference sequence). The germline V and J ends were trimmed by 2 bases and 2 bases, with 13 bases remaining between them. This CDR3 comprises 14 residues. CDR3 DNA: TGTGCCTGGAGTAGGGGACTCGCAGCCTACGAGCAGTACTTC. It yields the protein CAWSRGLAAYEQYF.

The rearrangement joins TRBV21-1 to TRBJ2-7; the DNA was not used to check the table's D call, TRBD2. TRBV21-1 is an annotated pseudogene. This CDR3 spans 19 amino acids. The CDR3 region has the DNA TGTGCCAGCAGCAAAGACCGACTAGCGGGGGGAGAGGGACCATACGAGCAGTACTTC. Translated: CASSKDRLAGGEGPYEQYF.

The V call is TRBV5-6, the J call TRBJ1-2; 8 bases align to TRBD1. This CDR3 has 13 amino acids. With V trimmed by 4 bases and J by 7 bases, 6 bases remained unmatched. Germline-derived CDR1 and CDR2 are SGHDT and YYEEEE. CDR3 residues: CASSEGQVGGYTF. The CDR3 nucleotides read TGTGCCAGCAGCGAGGGACAGGTGGGTGGCTACACCTTC.

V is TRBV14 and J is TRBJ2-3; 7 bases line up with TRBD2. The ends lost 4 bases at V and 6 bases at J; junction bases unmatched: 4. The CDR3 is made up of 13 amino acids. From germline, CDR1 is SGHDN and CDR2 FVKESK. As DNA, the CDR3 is TGTGCCAGCAGCCTTGCCGGGGGGGATACGCAGTATTTT. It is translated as CASSLAGGDTQYF.

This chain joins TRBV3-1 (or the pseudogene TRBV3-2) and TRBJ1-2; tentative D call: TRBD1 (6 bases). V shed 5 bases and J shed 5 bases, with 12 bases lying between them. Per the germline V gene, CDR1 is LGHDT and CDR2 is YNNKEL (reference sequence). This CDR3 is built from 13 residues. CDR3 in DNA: TGTGCCAGCAGCGGGGGTACAGGGTATGGCTACACCTTC. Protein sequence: CASSGGTGYGYTF.

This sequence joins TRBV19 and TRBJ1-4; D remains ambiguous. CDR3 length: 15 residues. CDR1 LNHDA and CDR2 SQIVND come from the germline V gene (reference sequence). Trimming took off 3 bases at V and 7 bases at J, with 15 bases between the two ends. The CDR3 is CASSMSGNNGEKLFF. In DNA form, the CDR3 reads TGTGCCAGTAGTATGTCCGGGAACAATGGTGAAAAACTGTTTTTT.

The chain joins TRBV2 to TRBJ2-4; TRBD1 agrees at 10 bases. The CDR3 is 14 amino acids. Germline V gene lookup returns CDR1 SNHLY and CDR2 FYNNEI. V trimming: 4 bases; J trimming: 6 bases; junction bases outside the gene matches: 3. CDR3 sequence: CASSVWDRGNIQYF. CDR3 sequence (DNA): TGTGCCAGCAGTGTTTGGGACAGGGGAAACATTCAGTACTTC.

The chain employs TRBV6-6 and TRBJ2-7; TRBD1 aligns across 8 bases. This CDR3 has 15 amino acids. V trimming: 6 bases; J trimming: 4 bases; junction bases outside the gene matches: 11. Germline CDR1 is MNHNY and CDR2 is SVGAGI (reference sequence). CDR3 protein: CASRQIRTGRYEQYF. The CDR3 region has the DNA TGTGCCAGCAGACAGATACGGACAGGGAGGTACGAGCAGTACTTC.

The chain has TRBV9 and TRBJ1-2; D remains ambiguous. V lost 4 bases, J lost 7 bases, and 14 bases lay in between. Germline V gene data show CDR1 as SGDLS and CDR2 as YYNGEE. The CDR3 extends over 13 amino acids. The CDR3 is CASSPGTSGGYTF. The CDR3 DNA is TGTGCCAGCAGCCCGGGAACCTCGGGTGGCTACACCTTC.

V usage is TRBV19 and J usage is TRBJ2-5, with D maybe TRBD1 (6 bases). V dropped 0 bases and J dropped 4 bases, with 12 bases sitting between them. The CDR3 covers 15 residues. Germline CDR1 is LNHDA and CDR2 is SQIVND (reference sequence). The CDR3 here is CASSIEAGALETQYF. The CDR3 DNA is TGTGCCAGTAGTATAGAGGCAGGGGCCTTAGAGACCCAGTACTTC.

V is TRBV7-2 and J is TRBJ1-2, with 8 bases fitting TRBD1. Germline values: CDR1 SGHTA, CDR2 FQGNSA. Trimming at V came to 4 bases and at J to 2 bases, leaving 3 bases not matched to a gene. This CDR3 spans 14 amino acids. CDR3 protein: CASSSRQGNYGYTF. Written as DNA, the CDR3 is TGTGCCAGCAGCTCACGACAGGGGAACTATGGCTACACCTTC.

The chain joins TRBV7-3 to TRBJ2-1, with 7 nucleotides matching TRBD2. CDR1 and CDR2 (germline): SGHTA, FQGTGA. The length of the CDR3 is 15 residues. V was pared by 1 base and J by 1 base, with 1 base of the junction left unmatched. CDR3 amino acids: CASSLRGGSYNEQFF. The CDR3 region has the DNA TGTGCCAGCAGCTTAAGGGGGGGATCCTACAATGAGCAGTTCTTC.

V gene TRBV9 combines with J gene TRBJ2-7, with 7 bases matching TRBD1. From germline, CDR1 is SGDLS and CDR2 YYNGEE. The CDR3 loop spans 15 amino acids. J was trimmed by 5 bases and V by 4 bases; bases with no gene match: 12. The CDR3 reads CASSPRSGGNNEQYF. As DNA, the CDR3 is TGTGCCAGCAGCCCCCGATCAGGGGGAAATAACGAGCAGTACTTC.

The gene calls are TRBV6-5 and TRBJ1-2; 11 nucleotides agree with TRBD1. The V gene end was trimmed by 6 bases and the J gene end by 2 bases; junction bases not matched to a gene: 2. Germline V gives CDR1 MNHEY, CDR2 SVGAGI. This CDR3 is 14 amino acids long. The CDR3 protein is CASRRTGGNYGYTF. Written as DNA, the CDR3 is TGTGCCAGCAGGAGGACAGGGGGCAACTATGGCTACACCTTC.